These 4 T cell receptor beta chains were all obtained from the same sample, sequenced in a study of cytomegalovirus exposure and HLA in healthy donors. PCR primers comprised 60 Vbeta and 13 Jbeta primers. This table comes from immunoSEQ multiplex PCR, and its TCRdb copy is limited to in-frame clones, with some not included. The table has about 92,000 clones, more than 60% seen once. Sequencing was done on a sample of PBMCs. All receptors derive from a man aged 50 or older in good health and CMV-seropositive.

This rearrangement joins TRBV30 to TRBJ1-5, with 7 bases matching TRBD1. The CDR3 extends over 17 amino acids. Germline loops: CDR1 GTSNPN, CDR2 SVGIG (reference sequence). The V segment lost 3 bases and the J segment 0 bases; nucleotides outside the gene matches: 11. In DNA, the CDR3 is TGTGCCTGGAGCGAGGACAGGACGGGCAATAGCAATCAGCCCCAGCATTTT. As protein: CAWSEDRTGNSNQPQHF.

This clone was counted between two and nine times. The chain links TRBV6-5 to TRBJ1-1, with TRBD1 as a possible D gene (5 bases). This CDR3 has 15 amino acids. V was trimmed by 0 bases and J by 8 bases, leaving 16 bases between them. The germline gives CDR1 MNHEY, CDR2 SVGAGI. The CDR3 nucleotides read TGTGCCAGCAGTTACTCAGGGGCAGGGCCTCAAGAAGCTTTCTTT. As protein: CASSYSGAGPQEAFF.

The chain joins TRBV10-3 to TRBJ1-5, with D tentatively TRBD1 (5 bases). Trimming took 3 bases from V and 9 from J, leaving 6 bases between them. This CDR3 comprises 11 residues. Looked up from germline, CDR1 is ENHRY and CDR2 is SYGVKD. As DNA, the CDR3 is TGTGCCATCAGTGATACAGGGCCCCAGCATTTT. The encoded protein is CAISDTGPQHF.

The chain is built from TRBV7-3 and TRBJ2-3; 8 bases agree with TRBD2. The V gene end was trimmed by 6 bases and the J gene end by 0 bases; junction bases not matched to a gene: 8. CDR3 length: 16 residues. Germline-derived CDR1 and CDR2 are SGHTA and FQGTGA. CDR3 region: CASSRNSGASTDTQYF. CDR3 DNA: TGTGCCAGCAGTCGCAATAGCGGGGCTAGCACAGATACGCAGTATTTT.